This is a list of T cell receptor beta chains from one sample in a study of Graves' ophthalmopathy and Graves' hyperthyroidism. TCRdb itself ran the multiplex PCR reads through MiXCR, one entry per CDR3 protein. The repertoire holds approximately 160,000 distinct CDR3 sequences, with more than 30% as singletons. The sequenced material came from peripheral blood. The receptors were gathered from a woman aged 40 to 49 with Graves' ophthalmopathy. CDR3s include the opening cysteine and the closing phenylalanine or tryptophan. A D gene is named only where the DNA matches it firmly. Only some rows state a clone size, as once, few, many or a class for expanded clones.

DNA,CDR3,J,D,length,V,size
TGTGCCAGCAGTTTAGAGCTGGACAGGAGATACGAGCAGTACTTC,CASSLELDRRYEQYF,TRBJ2-7,TRBD1,15,TRBV12-3/TRBV12-4,-
TGTGCCAGCAGTTACTCGACGGCCGTCCTGGGCTACGAGCAGTACTTC,CASSYSTAVLGYEQYF,TRBJ2-7,-,16,TRBV6-2/TRBV6-3,many
TGTGCCAGCAGCATCACTAGCGGGTTACAAGAGACCCAGTACTTC,CASSITSGLQETQYF,TRBJ2-5,TRBD2,15,TRBV7-2,many
TGCAGTGCTACCCCGGAAGGGAGACAAGAGACCCAGTACTTC,CSATPEGRQETQYF,TRBJ2-5,-,14,TRBV20-1,-
TGTGCCAGCAGCCTTGGGGCCTTTCAGTACTTC,CASSLGAFQYF,TRBJ2-7,-,11,TRBV7-2,once
TGTGCCAGCAGCCAGGACAGTGGGAGCTCCTACGAGCAGTACTTC,CASSQDSGSSYEQYF,TRBJ2-7,-,15,TRBV7-9,few
TGTGCCAGCAGTCTAGGGAATAATTCACCCCTCCACTTT,CASSLGNNSPLHF,TRBJ1-6,-,13,TRBV27,many
TGTGCCAGCAGCTTAGAAGGGGTCGGGACATCCTACGAGCAGTACTTC,CASSLEGVGTSYEQYF,TRBJ2-7,-,16,TRBV11-1,many
TGTGCCAGCAGCCGTCCGGGAGGGAGGGATTCACCCCTCCACTTT,CASSRPGGRDSPLHF,TRBJ1-6,-,15,TRBV7-2,-
TGCGCCAGCAGCGATTCCGGGACAGGGGTTGGGGGCTACACCTTC,CASSDSGTGVGGYTF,TRBJ1-2,TRBD1,15,TRBV5-1,many
TGTGCCACCAGCAGAGGACAGGGGGCTGGTGGCTACACCTTC,CATSRGQGAGGYTF,TRBJ1-2,TRBD1,14,TRBV15,-
TGTGCCAGCAGCCACGGGACAGGCACTGAAGCTTTCTTT,CASSHGTGTEAFF,TRBJ1-1,TRBD1,13,TRBV7-2,many
TGTGCCAGTAGTACTAATCGGGCAGTATTGAACACTGAAGCTTTCTTT,CASSTNRAVLNTEAFF,TRBJ1-1,-,16,TRBV19,many
TGTGCCAGCACCTTTGGGTACAGGAAAGCTTTCTTT,CASTFGYRKAFF,TRBJ1-1,-,12,TRBV28,many
TGTGCCAGCACGATTGCGGCTTCAAGAGGGGAGCTGTTTTTT,CASTIAASRGELFF,TRBJ2-2,-,14,TRBV6-1,once
TGTGCCAGTAGTGTAAGGGACACGACCGTCTATGGCTACACCTTC,CASSVRDTTVYGYTF,TRBJ1-2,-,15,TRBV19,many
TGTGCCAGCGGCCCCCTACAGGGAACGAGGAGCTATGGCTACACCTTC,CASGPLQGTRSYGYTF,TRBJ1-2,-,16,TRBV28,many
TGCAGTGCTAGAGAGTCCGGGGAAAGCAATCAGCCCCAGCATTTT,CSARESGESNQPQHF,TRBJ1-5,-,15,TRBV20-1,many
TGTGCCTGGTCAGGGGTAAATCAGCCCCAGCATTTT,CAWSGVNQPQHF,TRBJ1-5,-,12,TRBV30,many
TGTGCCAGCACAGGGGGCGCGGGGCTGGGGGAGCAGTACTTC,CASTGGAGLGEQYF,TRBJ2-7,TRBD1,14,TRBV27,-
TGTGCCAGCAGTGAAGGAAGCGCCACCCTTCAAGAGACCCAGTACTTC,CASSEGSATLQETQYF,TRBJ2-5,-,16,TRBV25-1,many
TGTGCCAGCCATCAGGCAGGGTCAACCGGGACCCAGTACTTC,CASHQAGSTGTQYF,TRBJ2-5,-,14,TRBV6-2/TRBV6-3,many
TGTGCCAGCAGCTTAATGGCTAGGCCGGACTATGGCTACACCTTC,CASSLMARPDYGYTF,TRBJ1-2,-,15,TRBV13,many
TGTGCCAGCAGTTACTCGGGCAGGGGGTTTCAAGAGACCCAGTACTTC,CASSYSGRGFQETQYF,TRBJ2-5,TRBD1,16,TRBV6-5,-
TGTGCCACCAGCAGAGGCCCCGAGGGACACTTGTTTAATCAGCCCCAGCATTTT,CATSRGPEGHLFNQPQHF,TRBJ1-5,-,18,TRBV15,many
TGTGCCAGCAGCCCCCCATGGTGGACAGGTACCCCCGGGGAGCTGTTTTTT,CASSPPWWTGTPGELFF,TRBJ2-2,TRBD1,17,TRBV11-2,many
TGTGCCAGCAGCTTAGAGGGAAACCTAGCCAAAAACATTCAGTACTTC,CASSLEGNLAKNIQYF,TRBJ2-4,-,16,TRBV7-9,many
TGTGCCAGTTGGAGGGCCCCCAATCAGCCCCAGCATTTT,CASWRAPNQPQHF,TRBJ1-5,-,13,TRBV28,many
TGTGCCAGCAGTCGGGCCCCCTCCTACGAGCAGTACTTC,CASSRAPSYEQYF,TRBJ2-7,-,13,TRBV2,many
TGTGCCAGCGGTTTCGCGGGGGATGCCAAAAACATTCAGTACTTC,CASGFAGDAKNIQYF,TRBJ2-4,TRBD2,15,TRBV28,many
TGTGCCAGCAGTCGCCAGGGCGGTGGAGATGGCTACACCTTC,CASSRQGGGDGYTF,TRBJ1-2,-,14,TRBV6-1,-
TGTGCCAGCAGTTTCAGGACAGACTTGAACATTCAGTACTTC,CASSFRTDLNIQYF,TRBJ2-4,-,14,TRBV12-3/TRBV12-4,-
TGTGCCAGCAGCCAACTCGGGACTAGCGGAACAAACGAGCAGTACTTC,CASSQLGTSGTNEQYF,TRBJ2-7,TRBD2,16,TRBV4-2,many
TGCAGCGTTTGGAACGGGGAGTTTCGAGAGACCCAGTACTTC,CSVWNGEFRETQYF,TRBJ2-5,-,14,TRBV29-1,many
TGTGCCAGCAGCTTAGAGGTCAGCCAGCCCCAGCATTTT,CASSLEVSQPQHF,TRBJ1-5,-,13,TRBV11-1,-
TGTGCCAGCAGCGTTCACCTGGAGACCCAGTACTTC,CASSVHLETQYF,TRBJ2-5,-,12,TRBV7-8,-
TGTGCCAGCACACTCACCAGGGGGCAAGGCGAGCAGTACTTC,CASTLTRGQGEQYF,TRBJ2-7,TRBD1,14,TRBV6-1,-
TGTGCCAGCAGTAATGCAGGATCTGGGGCCAACGTCCTGACTTTC,CASSNAGSGANVLTF,TRBJ2-6,-,15,TRBV27,many
TGCGCCAGCAGCTTTGGACAGGGGGGAGACGAGCAGTACTTC,CASSFGQGGDEQYF,TRBJ2-7,TRBD1,14,TRBV5-1,many
TGTGCCAGCAGTTTATGGGGAGGGGGGAGAGAGACCCAGTACTTC,CASSLWGGGRETQYF,TRBJ2-5,-,15,TRBV28,many
TGCGCCAGCAGCTTGATGGGGACAGTGTCGTACACTGAAGCTTTCTTT,CASSLMGTVSYTEAFF,TRBJ1-1,TRBD1,16,TRBV5-1,-
TGTGCCATCAGGCGTCATGGGGCCAACGTCCTGACTTTC,CAIRRHGANVLTF,TRBJ2-6,-,13,TRBV10-3,many
TGTGCCAGCAGTTTATTACGCTACTACGAGCAGTACTTC,CASSLLRYYEQYF,TRBJ2-7,-,13,TRBV12-3/TRBV12-4,once
TGCAGTGCTAGGGACGGCTCTTACGAGCAGTACTTC,CSARDGSYEQYF,TRBJ2-7,-,12,TRBV20-1,-
TGTGCCAGCAGTTACAGCGCGGTCGCGAACACCGGGGAGCTGTTTTTT,CASSYSAVANTGELFF,TRBJ2-2,-,16,TRBV6-2/TRBV6-3,many
TGTGCCAGCAGTCCCAGACTAGCGAATACCTACGAGCAGTACTTC,CASSPRLANTYEQYF,TRBJ2-7,TRBD2,15,TRBV12-3/TRBV12-4,-
TGTGCCAGCAGCCCAAGGACTAGCGCGAACACCGGGGAGCTGTTTTTT,CASSPRTSANTGELFF,TRBJ2-2,TRBD2,16,TRBV12-3/TRBV12-4,many
TGTGCCAGCACCTTACTAGCGGGAGTCGAGCAGTACTTC,CASTLLAGVEQYF,TRBJ2-7,TRBD2,13,TRBV6-2/TRBV6-3,-
TGTGCCAGCAGTCCCAATGTAGGCGGGAAGGTTTACGAGCAGTACTTC,CASSPNVGGKVYEQYF,TRBJ2-7,-,16,TRBV28,many
TGTGCCAGCAGCCCCCGGACTTCCGGGGAGCTGTTTTTT,CASSPRTSGELFF,TRBJ2-2,-,13,TRBV7-2,many